Below, 2 T cell receptor beta chains from the same sample are listed, as sequenced in a study of blood T cell repertoires in COVID-19. The protocol was immunoSEQ multiplex PCR, while the TCRdb copy is restricted to in-frame clones and leaves out a portion. The table has about 95,000 clones, 81% seen once; the top ten hold around a quarter. The sample consisted of peripheral blood. The origin of the receptors is a man of 80 years or more with active or convalescent COVID-19.

The genes are TRBV19 and TRBJ1-2; 8 bases agree with TRBD1. Germline-derived CDR1 and CDR2 are LNHDA and SQIVND (reference sequence). This CDR3 has 14 residues. V shed 4 bases, J shed 8 bases, and the junction held 9 bases outside the gene matches. CDR3 DNA: TGTGCCAGTAGTACTCGGACAGGGAGTAGAGGCTACACCTTC. Its translation: CASSTRTGSRGYTF.

This chain joins TRBV28 and TRBJ2-5, with TRBD2 matching over 12 bases. Germline lookup yields CDR1 MDHEN and CDR2 SYDVKM. The CDR3 has 17 amino acids. V lost 7 bases, J lost 7 bases, and 16 bases stayed unmatched. The DNA for the CDR3 is TGTGCCAGCACTTCTTTGCCCCCGACTAGCGGGGGAGGGACCCAGTACTTC. Amino acid sequence: CASTSLPPTSGGGTQYF.